These T cell receptor beta chains were read from a single sample in a study of blood T cells in healthy people across ages. TCRdb re-analysed the 5' RACE reads in MiXCR, keeping a single row per CDR3 protein. Among 700,000 to 900,000 distinct CDR3 sequences, about 48% were seen once, and the ten largest hold approximately 41%. What was sequenced was blood. Receptor source: an elderly man in good health. The CDR3 runs from the conserved cysteine through the conserved F or W. D genes are given only for firm matches. Size is stated for part of the rows, as once, few or many counts, or as a class when the clone is expanded.

>14|-|TRBJ2-3|-|TRBV5-6
TGTGCCGGCAACCCGGGAGTGGGGACAGATACGCAGTATTTT
CAGNPGVGTDTQYF
>16|few|TRBJ2-1|TRBD2|TRBV10-3
TGTGCCATCAGTGAGTCGAGGCGGGAGGGCTCATCTGAGCAGTTCTTC
CAISESRREGSSEQFF
>12|-|TRBJ2-6|-|TRBV6-1
TGTGCCACCAGGTCTGGGGCCAACGTCCTGACTTTC
CATRSGANVLTF
>14|-|TRBJ2-1|-|TRBV5-1
TGCGCCAGCAGCTTGGGACATGATTTGGATGAGCAGTTCTTC
CASSLGHDLDEQFF
>15|-|TRBJ1-1|TRBD1|TRBV5-1
TGCGCCAGCAGCCCGGGACAGGGGACGAACACTGAAGCTTTCTTT
CASSPGQGTNTEAFF
>15|-|TRBJ1-2|-|TRBV7-3
TGTGCCAGCAGCCCAGGACGGGGGGAGAGCTATGGCTACACCTTC
CASSPGRGESYGYTF
>14|-|TRBJ1-5|-|TRBV24-1
TGTGCCACCAGTTACAGGGATAGCAATCAGCCCCAGCATTTT
CATSYRDSNQPQHF
>14|-|TRBJ2-7|-|TRBV6-6
TGTGCCAGCTGGGGGGGCCCCCTGAACAATGAGCAGTACTTC
CASWGGPLNNEQYF
>16|many|TRBJ2-4|-|TRBV5-1
TGCGCCAGCAGCTTGGGGGTCGGCCTAGCCAAAAACATTCAGTACTTC
CASSLGVGLAKNIQYF
>12|-|TRBJ1-1|-|TRBV20-1
TGCAGTGCTAGCCAGCCCGAGACTGAAGCTTTCTTT
CSASQPETEAFF
>13|-|TRBJ1-1|TRBD1|TRBV6-2/TRBV6-3
TGTGCCAGCAGTCCTCCGGGACAGGGTGCGGCTTTCTTT
CASSPPGQGAAFF
>13|-|TRBJ1-2|-|TRBV18
TGTGCCAGCTCACCAGGGGAACTAGTTGGCTACACCTTC
CASSPGELVGYTF
>17|-|TRBJ2-1|TRBD2|TRBV20-1
TGCAGTGCTAGATCCCTTCGACTAGCGGGCCCATACAATGAGCAGTTCTTC
CSARSLRLAGPYNEQFF
>16|-|TRBJ2-7|TRBD2|TRBV14
TGTGCCGGCAGCAGATTAGCGGGAGCTCTTATCTACGAGCAGTACTTC
CAGSRLAGALIYEQYF
>16|-|TRBJ2-3|-|TRBV4-1
TGCGCCAGCAGCCAAGGGGGTCTTGAGGGGCACAGATACGCGTATTTT
CASSQGGLEGHRYAYF
>16|-|TRBJ2-1|-|TRBV20-1
TGCAGTGCTAGACCAACCTTTCGTGGCTCCTACAATGAGCAGTTCTTC
CSARPTFRGSYNEQFF
>16|few|TRBJ2-5|-|TRBV5-5
TGTGCCAGCAGCTTGGGGACGGGGAACTTACAAGAGACCCAGTACTTC
CASSLGTGNLQETQYF
>15|-|TRBJ2-1|TRBD2|TRBV4-1
TGCGCCGGCAGCCAGATATTAGCTAGCGGAAGGGAGCAGTTCTTC
CAGSQILASGREQFF
>16|few|TRBJ2-6|-|TRBV10-2
TGCGCCAGCAGTGACAAGGGGGTCTCTGGGGCCAACGTCCTGACTTTC
CASSDKGVSGANVLTF
>13|-|TRBJ1-2|-|TRBV7-2
TGTGCCAGCAGCCGGGACCGAATATCTGGCTACACCTTC
CASSRDRISGYTF
>14|-|TRBJ1-1|-|TRBV27
TGTGCCAGCAGTTTAAACAGGGTTTCCCCTCGGGCTTTCTTT
CASSLNRVSPRAFF
>13|few|TRBJ2-3|-|TRBV2
TGTGCCAGCAGTGACTCCTACACAGATACGCAGTATTTT
CASSDSYTDTQYF
>14|-|TRBJ2-3|-|TRBV7-3
TGTGCCAGCAGCTTGGGGGTCCCCACAGATACGCAGTATTTT
CASSLGVPTDTQYF
>14|-|TRBJ2-7|TRBD1|TRBV18
TGTGCCAGCTCACCAGGGGACAGCACCTACGAGCAGTACTTC
CASSPGDSTYEQYF
>16|-|TRBJ2-3|TRBD2|TRBV25-1
TGTGCCAGCAGCCCCGGGAAGCGGGAGCCGACAGATACGCAGTATTTT
CASSPGKREPTDTQYF
>13|-|TRBJ1-2|-|TRBV20-1
TGCAGTGCTGACCAACAGGCGGCGGGGGGCTACACCTTC
CSADQQAAGGYTF
>16|-|TRBJ2-1|TRBD2|TRBV5-1
TGTGCCAGCAGTGCCGGCGGGGGGAGCTCCTACAATGAGCAGTTCTTC
CASSAGGGSSYNEQFF
>16|-|TRBJ1-1|TRBD1|TRBV5-1
TGCGCCAGCAGCATACCGGGACAGGGGGCGAACACTGAAGCTTTCTTT
CASSIPGQGANTEAFF
>13|-|TRBJ1-5|-|TRBV12-3/TRBV12-4
TGTGCCAGCCAGACCGGCAGGGACCAGCCCCAGCATTTT
CASQTGRDQPQHF
>11|-|TRBJ2-2|-|TRBV12-3/TRBV12-4
TGTGCCAGCATGAGGGCCGGGGAGCTGTTTTTT
CASMRAGELFF
>11|-|TRBJ2-4|-|TRBV6-5
TGTGCCAGCAGTTACAAGGGGGTGCAGTACTTC
CASSYKGVQYF
>15|-|TRBJ2-5|-|TRBV5-1
TGCGCCAGCCATTCTCGGCCTCTCGGGCAAGAGACCCAGTACTTC
CASHSRPLGQETQYF
>20|-|TRBJ2-6|TRBD2|TRBV7-8
TGTGCCAGCAGCTTAAGGCCAGCGGGAGGGACGAGCTCTGGGGCCAACGTCCTGACTTTC
CASSLRPAGGTSSGANVLTF
>16|-|TRBJ1-6|-|TRBV20-1
TGCAGTGCACCTCAGGTTACTCACGGGAATAATTCACCCCTCCACTTT
CSAPQVTHGNNSPLHF
>15|-|TRBJ2-5|TRBD2|TRBV7-7
TGTGCTAGCAGTCGAGGGAGCGGGAGCCGAGAGACCCAGTACTTC
CASSRGSGSRETQYF
>16|few|TRBJ2-3|-|TRBV6-1
TGTGCCAGCAGTGAAAGCGGCACCCTTATTCCAGATACGCAGTATTTT
CASSESGTLIPDTQYF
>13|-|TRBJ2-7|TRBD1|TRBV20-1
TGCAGTGCCACGAGAGATAGGGGGCAGGAGCAGTACTTC
CSATRDRGQEQYF
>17|few|TRBJ2-6|TRBD1|TRBV12-3/TRBV12-4
TGTGCCAGCACCGGGGGACAGGCCCTCTCCGGGGCCAACGTCCTGACTTTC
CASTGGQALSGANVLTF
>16|-|TRBJ2-1|TRBD2|TRBV7-8
TGTGCCAGCAGCGCACGGACTAGCGGGGGTTACAATGAGCAGTTCTTC
CASSARTSGGYNEQFF
>16|few|TRBJ2-3|TRBD2|TRBV7-8
TGTGCCAGCAGCTTAGTATCCCGACTAGCAGGCGATACGCAGTATTTT
CASSLVSRLAGDTQYF
>11|many|TRBJ1-2|-|TRBV20-1
TGCAGTGCTAGGGTAGGGTATGGCTACACCTTC
CSARVGYGYTF
>14|-|TRBJ2-5|TRBD1|TRBV18
TGTGCCAGCCGTCCGGGACAGACCCAAGAGACCCAGTACTTC
CASRPGQTQETQYF
>18|once|TRBJ2-1|TRBD2|TRBV20-1
TGCAGTGCTTTTAGCGGACTAGCGGAACCCAGCTCCTACAATGAGCAGTTCTTC
CSAFSGLAEPSSYNEQFF
>15|-|TRBJ2-5|-|TRBV12-3/TRBV12-4
TGTGCCAGCAGTTTAGCTACGGGGTTCCAAGAGACCCAGTACTTC
CASSLATGFQETQYF
>14|-|TRBJ2-3|-|TRBV27
TGTGCCAGCAGTTTAAATGGCTGGGGGGATACGCAGTATTTT
CASSLNGWGDTQYF
>12|-|TRBJ1-5|-|TRBV6-1
TGTGCCAGCAGTGAAGGGGGGTGGCCCCAGCATTTT
CASSEGGWPQHF